A selection of T cell receptor beta chains follows, all from one sample in a study of blood T cell repertoires in COVID-19. TCRdb's table, derived via immunoSEQ multiplex PCR, lists solely in-frame clones and lacks some. The table shows about 130,000 clones, with 79% occurring only once. Sequenced: peripheral blood. The receptor source for this set is a woman between 70 and 85 years old with COVID-19, enrolled during active disease. CDR3s include the opening cysteine and the closing phenylalanine or tryptophan. D genes are given only for firm matches. Not all rows give a size; the values are once, few, many and, for expanded clones, a class.

cdr3_aa: CATSRDPGGNQPQHF
cdr3_nt: TGTGCCACCAGCAGAGACCCGGGAGGCAATCAGCCCCAGCATTTT
j_call: TRBJ1-5
clone_size: .
d_call: .
v_call: TRBV15

cdr3_aa: CASSLGTGGTGNYGYTF
cdr3_nt: TGTGCCAGCAGCTTGGGGACAGGGGGTACGGGTAACTATGGCTACACCTTC
j_call: TRBJ1-2
clone_size: .
d_call: TRBD1
v_call: TRBV5-6

cdr3_aa: CASSEGTGSTEAFF
cdr3_nt: TGTGCCAGCAGTGAAGGGACAGGGAGCACTGAAGCTTTCTTT
j_call: TRBJ1-1
clone_size: .
d_call: TRBD1
v_call: TRBV25-1

cdr3_aa: CASSLLGRTQETQYF
cdr3_nt: TGCGCCAGCAGCTTGTTGGGCAGAACCCAAGAGACCCAGTACTTC
j_call: TRBJ2-5
clone_size: .
d_call: .
v_call: TRBV5-1

cdr3_aa: CASSRGGQGSTEAFF
cdr3_nt: TGTGCCAGCAGCCGAGGGGGACAGGGGAGCACTGAAGCTTTCTTT
j_call: TRBJ1-1
clone_size: once
d_call: TRBD1
v_call: TRBV3-1/TRBV3-2

cdr3_aa: CASSRSSGGPGDTQYF
cdr3_nt: TGCGCCAGCAGCCGATCTAGCGGGGGGCCCGGTGATACGCAGTATTTT
j_call: TRBJ2-3
clone_size: .
d_call: TRBD2
v_call: TRBV5-1

cdr3_aa: CASSYGPSGTYEQYF
cdr3_nt: TGTGCCAGCAGTTACGGGCCTAGCGGGACCTACGAGCAGTACTTC
j_call: TRBJ2-7
clone_size: few
d_call: TRBD2
v_call: TRBV6-2/TRBV6-3

cdr3_aa: CASSQSGGTEAFF
cdr3_nt: TGTGCCAGCAGTCAATCAGGGGGAACTGAAGCTTTCTTT
j_call: TRBJ1-1
clone_size: .
d_call: TRBD1
v_call: TRBV7-9

cdr3_aa: CASNRDRVNTEAFF
cdr3_nt: TGTGCCAGCAATAGGGACAGGGTAAACACTGAAGCTTTCTTT
j_call: TRBJ1-1
clone_size: .
d_call: TRBD1
v_call: TRBV6-5

cdr3_aa: CSVEDPGGGYTF
cdr3_nt: TGCAGCGTTGAAGATCCAGGGGGTGGCTACACCTTC
j_call: TRBJ1-2
clone_size: .
d_call: TRBD1
v_call: TRBV29-1

cdr3_aa: CSVEVGTGKETQYF
cdr3_nt: TGCAGCGTTGAAGTAGGGACAGGGAAGGAGACCCAGTACTTC
j_call: TRBJ2-5
clone_size: .
d_call: TRBD1
v_call: TRBV29-1

cdr3_aa: CAISGPTGTTEAFF
cdr3_nt: TGTGCCATCAGCGGACCGACAGGGACCACTGAAGCTTTCTTT
j_call: TRBJ1-1
clone_size: .
d_call: TRBD1
v_call: TRBV10-3

cdr3_aa: CATSDRDTSNYGYTF
cdr3_nt: TGTGCCACCAGTGATCGGGACACCTCTAACTATGGCTACACCTTC
j_call: TRBJ1-2
clone_size: .
d_call: .
v_call: TRBV24-1

cdr3_aa: CASSQDLYNSPLHF
cdr3_nt: TGCGCCAGCAGCCAAGATCTGTATAATTCACCCCTCCACTTT
j_call: TRBJ1-6
clone_size: .
d_call: .
v_call: TRBV4-1

cdr3_aa: CATSRGATYNEQFF
cdr3_nt: TGTGCCACCAGTCGGGGGGCCACCTACAATGAGCAGTTCTTC
j_call: TRBJ2-1
clone_size: few
d_call: .
v_call: TRBV24-1

cdr3_aa: CASSSSQGIGANVLTF
cdr3_nt: TGTGCCAGTAGTTCTTCACAGGGTATCGGGGCCAACGTCCTGACTTTC
j_call: TRBJ2-6
clone_size: .
d_call: .
v_call: TRBV19

cdr3_aa: CASSQQGRYGYTF
cdr3_nt: TGTGCCAGCAGCCAACAGGGGAGATATGGCTACACCTTC
j_call: TRBJ1-2
clone_size: .
d_call: TRBD1
v_call: TRBV5-4

cdr3_aa: CAWSSGTGGFNEQFF
cdr3_nt: TGTGCCTGGAGTTCCGGGACAGGGGGTTTCAATGAGCAGTTCTTC
j_call: TRBJ2-1
clone_size: .
d_call: TRBD1
v_call: TRBV30

cdr3_aa: CASRNGTSGFQETQYF
cdr3_nt: TGTGCCAGCAGAAACGGGACTAGCGGGTTTCAAGAGACCCAGTACTTC
j_call: TRBJ2-5
clone_size: .
d_call: TRBD2
v_call: TRBV5-5

cdr3_aa: CAWSVINYTF
cdr3_nt: TGTGCCTGGAGTGTTATAAACTACACCTTC
j_call: TRBJ1-2
clone_size: .
d_call: .
v_call: TRBV30